This TCR beta chain was captured by sequencing in a study of T-cell reconstitution after alpha-beta-depleted transplantation in children. Preparation of the TCRbeta library used unique molecular identifiers. Using its own MiXCR run on the PCR reads, TCRdb lists one record per CDR3 protein. The data hold some 640,000 distinct CDR3 sequences, with around 16% observed a single time. Germline CDR1 and CDR2: MNHEY and SMNVEV (reference sequence). Deletions cut 5 bases from V and 7 bases from J, with 12 bases between. The CDR3 contains 13 residues. This clonotype has a single count. The sample consisted of PBMCs from the stem cell graft donor, taken from the stem cell graft. The genes are TRBV27 and TRBJ1-5; perhaps TRBD1 as D (5 bases). This TCR came from a human donor who donated a stem cell graft to a child with acute myeloid leukemia. The CDR3 nucleotides are TGTGCCAGCAGTCCTGCAGGGCTCCAGCCCCAGCATTTT. Protein sequence: CASSPAGLQPQHF.